This T cell receptor (beta chain) comes out of a study of cytotoxic CD8 clonotypes in ibrutinib-treated CLL. Study context: Patients attained about 24 partial and 2 complete responses; at median 68 months, around 15 remained remitted while 12 progressed. Averaging across samples gave approximately 260,000 productive templates and tens of thousands of productive rearrangements. General observations from the study: Circulating CD8+ T-cell counts were tracked by baseline clonality, which exceeded that of age-matched healthy donors. Clonality increased with ibrutinib response but returned toward baseline at progression.

In the case of this clone: Its antigen is currently unknown.

V gave up 2 bases and J gave up 11 bases, with 16 bases separating them. The CDR3 is made up of 14 amino acids. Germline assignment: CDR1 MDHEN and CDR2 SYDVKM. Data came from immunoSEQ multiplex PCR; TCRdb stores just in-frame clones and leaves some out. Of some 300,000 clones in the sample, 70% to 80% were seen once. V and J are TRBV28 and TRBJ1-5, with TRBD1 as a possible D gene (5 bases). The sequencing here drew on PBMCs, taken before ibrutinib treatment. This TCR came from a human donor with chronic lymphocytic leukemia. CDR3 sequence (DNA): TGTGCCAGCAGTTTAGGGGGGTCCATCGTGGCCCAGCATTTT. Translation gives CASSLGGSIVAQHF.